This entry features one T cell receptor beta chain sequence. The CDR3 is made up of 13 amino acids. The V end was cut by 1 base, the J end by 4 bases, with 8 bases between. The germline V gene encodes CDR1 SEHNR and CDR2 FQNEAQ (reference sequence). The data belong to a study of blood T cell repertoires in COVID-19. On the study more broadly: Samples came from the United States, Italy and Spain, spanning acute and convalescent COVID-19. In each case, the material was cDNA or gDNA derived from T cells, B-cell-depleted T cells, or PBMCs.

In the study's own analysis: Reference gene primer amplification gave estimated nucleated cell counts. Repertoires were generated with immunoSEQ multiplex PCR, while TCRdb's copy carries only in-frame clones and drops some. Clone size and the V and J calls come from that table; the DNA yielded D and trimming. Of about 220,000 clones listed, roughly 88% are singletons. The V and J genes are TRBV7-9 and TRBJ2-7, with unresolved D. This TCR was sampled from a young man who had recovered from COVID-19. The sample was peripheral blood. The chain's CDR3 is CASSLGQVYEQYF. Written as DNA, the CDR3 is TGTGCCAGCAGCTTAGGGCAAGTATACGAGCAGTACTTC. Variable domain in full (rest from reference TRBV7-9 and TRBJ2-7): DTGVSQNPRHKITKRGQNVTFRCDPISEHNRLYWYRQTLGQGPEFLTYFQNEAQLEKSRLLSDRFSAERPKGSFSTLEIQRTEQGDSAMYLCASSLGQVYEQYFGPGTRLTVT.